This TCR beta chain was identified in a study of T cell repertoires in cytomegalovirus infection. At the level of the study: Alongside well-studied HLA-B-restricted CMV epitopes, recently identified HLA-C-restricted CMV epitopes were also used. Based on public TCR beta signatures, there were indications of CMV infection and of a matching HLA type.

Study outcomes and limitations: Summed frequency of public TCR beta families distinguished CMV carriers with the relevant HLA.

The CDR3 runs to 16 residues. Per the germline V gene, CDR1 is LGHNA and CDR2 is YSLEER. After removal of 0 bases from V and 0 bases from J, the junction contained 4 bases not matched to a gene. There are a few counts of this clonotype. No antigen is known for it. In TCRdb, the reads were re-called with MiXCR into one record per CDR3 protein. The table shows 100,000 to 120,000 distinct CDR3 sequences, with about 33% occurring only once. Material: CD8+ T cells from cultured PBMCs, obtained from culture after CMV antigen stimulation. This clonotype originated in a human donor in good health (CMV status not recorded). Some clones in this sample may be carry-over from other donors' samples. This sequence joins TRBV4-3 and TRBJ1-2; TRBD1 matches 7 bases. Written as DNA, the CDR3 is TGCGCCAGCAGCCAAGATCGGCAGGGGGCTAACTATGGCTACACCTTC. This encodes CASSQDRQGANYGYTF.